This record looks at one T cell receptor (beta chain) sequence and its context. This record comes from a study of blood T cells in healthy people across ages. Overall study: Per two T cells, about one barcoded beta molecule was captured through template switching.

A second about 7 to 12 cycle PCR used barcoded and J-beta primers. Template switching added a 12-random-nucleotide identifier to every cDNA molecule. Each CDR3 protein is one row after TCRdb ran MiXCR on the 5' RACE reads. Of about 800,000 distinct CDR3 sequences in the sample, about 62% were seen once. CDR1 and CDR2 (germline): SGDLS, YYNGEE. V was pared by 3 bases and J by 14 bases, with 8 bases between. CDR3 length: 10 residues. The sequencing input was blood. The rearrangement uses TRBV9 and TRBJ1-4; D is uncertain. The receptor was isolated from a man aged 25-45 years in good health. CDR3 in DNA: TGTGCCAGCAGCGCCCACCGGCTGTTTTTT. This gives the protein CASSAHRLFF.